Detailed here is one TCR beta chain. Only a few counts were recorded for this clonotype. What this receptor recognizes is not known. No clone much larger than this one lies a single base away; base qualities are absent. Deletion took 4 bases off V and 0 bases off J, with a span of 11 bases between the germline ends. CDR1 SGHRS and CDR2 YFSETQ are derived from the germline V gene. Inclusive of the bounding cysteine and phenylalanine, the CDR3 is 14 residues long. Kept here is only the CDR3 DNA, which spans 42 bases and is read in frame from base 1. To demonstrate the VDJtools post-analysis software, the study profiled TCR beta repertoires from the peripheral blood of about a dozen young patients with multiple sclerosis. The multiple sclerosis patients were children and adolescents between roughly 6 and 16 years of age. This sample is drawn from a study of post-analysis software for immune sequencing data (dated by TCRdb to 2013 to 2016). A note on the overall study: The recorded disease courses included relapsing-remitting, secondary progressive and progressive-relapsing multiple sclerosis, and some patients had no subtype annotation. The patient repertoires were set against 10 to 11 previously published healthy control repertoires from donors whose ages ranged from about 6 to 25 years. A subset of samples was prepared in parallel using single-end sample barcoding, then pooled and co-amplified after Illumina adapter ligation.

The full study reports these points: About five TRBV segments, including TRBV5-6, TRBV5-1 and TRBV20-1, were significantly more frequent in patients than controls. Multiple sclerosis patients had significantly lower normalized Chao1 diversity than controls, a result that suggests substantial peripheral T-cell clonal expansion. The control group was slightly older than the multiple sclerosis patient group. Strong co-clustering of samples prepared in the same batch was shown by direct clustering with F measure, prompting a batch-effect correction.

Library preparation was by PCR. Instrument used: Illumina HiSeq 2500. To reduce PCR and sequencing biases, unique molecular identifiers were built into the TCR beta cDNA libraries. Per 1 to 10 million input T cells, roughly 500,000 cDNA molecules were obtained, such that each molecule approximated one T cell. The patient libraries were prepared and sequenced using the same protocol as the earlier healthy control dataset. Within a given batch, samples were prepared together, multiplexed and sequenced on the same HiSeq lane. The authors processed their data as follows. Raw barcoded reads were processed with MIGEC, and single-read molecular identifier groups were discarded before consensus assembly and CDR3 extraction. VDJtools was used for post-analysis of the clonotype tables, and diversity was normalized by down-sampling every dataset to the size of the smallest sample. Repertoire overlap clustering matched CDR3 amino acid but not nucleotide sequences to correct batch-related cross-sample contamination. TCRdb reprocessing: public reads trimmed at Q25 with fastp, clones called with MiXCR, in-frame beta chains kept. Merged by CDR3 protein, the rows form single entries marked with the most common genes and DNA. The V and J calls and clone size are TCRdb's, not the authors'. Within this sample are about 810,000 distinct CDR3 sequences, with roughly 50% of them counted one time only. In total, the top ten clones hold about 4.5% of the sample.

The sample comprised blood. This sequence originates from a girl aged 5 to 17 with multiple sclerosis. The V and J genes are TRBV5-1 and TRBJ2-7; TRBD2 is a weak D gene call, 6 bases matching. CDR3 region: CASSPGLNSYEQYF. The DNA sequence is TGCGCCAGCAGCCCGGGACTGAACTCCTACGAGCAGTACTTC.